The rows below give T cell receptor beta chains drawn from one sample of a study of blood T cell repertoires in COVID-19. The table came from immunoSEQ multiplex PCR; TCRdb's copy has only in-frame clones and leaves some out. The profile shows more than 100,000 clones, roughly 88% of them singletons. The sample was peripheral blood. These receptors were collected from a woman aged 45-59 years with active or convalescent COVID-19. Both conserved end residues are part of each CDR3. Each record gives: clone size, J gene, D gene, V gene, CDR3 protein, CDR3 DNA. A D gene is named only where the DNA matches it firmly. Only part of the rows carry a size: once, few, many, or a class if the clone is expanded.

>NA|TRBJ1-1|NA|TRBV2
CASSVGGIPLGAFF
TGTGCCAGCAGTGTGGGGGGGATCCCCCTTGGGGCTTTCTTT
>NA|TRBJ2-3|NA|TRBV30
CAWRSRPDNTDTQYF
TGTGCCTGGAGATCTAGACCTGATAACACAGATACGCAGTATTTT
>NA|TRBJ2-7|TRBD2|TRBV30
CAWSVGLAGDEQYF
TGTGCCTGGAGTGTTGGACTAGCGGGAGACGAGCAGTACTTC
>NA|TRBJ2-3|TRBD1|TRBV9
CASSERQGEGTDTQYF
TGTGCCAGCAGCGAAAGACAGGGTGAAGGCACAGATACGCAGTATTTT
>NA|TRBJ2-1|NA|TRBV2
CASSFGEVQFF
TGTGCCAGCAGTTTTGGAGAGGTGCAGTTCTTC
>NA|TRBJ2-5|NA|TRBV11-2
CASSAGPMYF
TGTGCCAGCAGTGCAGGGCCTATGTACTTC
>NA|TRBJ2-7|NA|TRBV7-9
CASSLAVGFYEQYF
TGTGCCAGCAGCTTAGCGGTCGGGTTCTACGAGCAGTACTTC
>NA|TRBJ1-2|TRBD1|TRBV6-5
CASSYSGTADGYTF
TGTGCCAGCAGTTACTCAGGGACAGCCGATGGCTACACCTTC
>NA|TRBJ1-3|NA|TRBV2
CASSEESGNTIYF
TGTGCCAGCAGTGAAGAATCGGGAAACACCATATATTTT
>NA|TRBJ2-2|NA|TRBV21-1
CASSKGHAPGTSALREFSGELFF
TGTGCCAGCAGCAAAGGGCACGCACCCGGGACTAGCGCTCTCCGGGAGTTCTCCGGGGAGCTGTTTTTT
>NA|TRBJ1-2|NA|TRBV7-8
CASSLRENYGYTF
TGTGCCAGCAGCTTAAGGGAGAACTATGGCTACACCTTC
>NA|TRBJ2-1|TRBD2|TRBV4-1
CASSLRLAGRGNEQFF
TGCGCCAGCAGCCTCCGACTAGCGGGAAGAGGGAATGAGCAGTTCTTC
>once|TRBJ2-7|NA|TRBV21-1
CASSKGPWAQNSYEQYF
TGTGCCAGCAGCAAAGGACCTTGGGCACAAAACTCCTACGAGCAGTACTTC
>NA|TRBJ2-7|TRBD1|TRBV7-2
CASSLVTSSGQVYYEQYF
TGTGCCAGCAGCTTAGTTACTTCGTCGGGACAGGTCTACTACGAGCAGTACTTC
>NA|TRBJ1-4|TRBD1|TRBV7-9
CASSRDRGTATNEKLFF
TGTGCCAGCAGCCGGGACAGGGGTACCGCAACTAATGAAAAACTGTTTTTT
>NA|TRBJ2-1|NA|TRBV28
CASSFPDSGGSYNEQFF
TGTGCCAGCAGTTTCCCCGACTCAGGGGGGTCCTACAATGAGCAGTTCTTC
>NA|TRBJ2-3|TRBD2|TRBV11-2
CASSLDGPGGSVADTQYF
TGTGCCAGCAGCTTAGACGGACCTGGCGGGAGCGTGGCAGATACGCAGTATTTT
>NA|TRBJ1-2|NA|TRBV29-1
CSVEGGDGYTF
TGCAGCGTTGAAGGGGGCGATGGCTACACCTTC
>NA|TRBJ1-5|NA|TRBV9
CASSPLHF
TGTGCCAGCAGCCCCTTGCATTTT
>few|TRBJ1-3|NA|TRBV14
CASSQVAGDSGNTIYF
TGTGCCAGCAGCCAAGTAGCCGGGGACTCTGGAAACACCATATATTTT
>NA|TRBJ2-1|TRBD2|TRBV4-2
CASSQEGGLAASRMFQFF
TGTGCCAGCAGCCAAGAAGGAGGTCTAGCGGCCTCGCGAATGTTTCAGTTCTTC
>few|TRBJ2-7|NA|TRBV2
CASNGWEVRSEQYF
TGTGCCAGCAACGGTTGGGAGGTCAGGTCGGAGCAGTACTTC
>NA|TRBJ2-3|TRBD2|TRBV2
CASSDEAGGADTQYF
TGTGCCAGCAGTGACGAGGCGGGAGGCGCAGATACGCAGTATTTT
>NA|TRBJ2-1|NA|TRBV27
CASSFPGTRGQFF
TGTGCCAGCAGTTTCCCTGGGACAAGGGGGCAGTTCTTC
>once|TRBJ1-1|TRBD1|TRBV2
CASMADRGDHGAFF
TGTGCCAGCATGGCGGACAGGGGGGATCATGGGGCTTTCTTT